These 25 T cell receptor beta chains were sequenced from one sample in a study of cytomegalovirus exposure and HLA in healthy donors. 60 Vbeta and 13 Jbeta primers were used in PCR. The method was immunoSEQ multiplex PCR; TCRdb's version includes in-frame clones alone and lacks a portion of them. The table includes 130,000 or so clones, approximately 86% detected once. Sequences were obtained from PBMCs. Every receptor here comes from a woman aged 40 to 50 in good health and CMV-seronegative.

This chain connects TRBV9 to TRBJ2-5, with unresolved D. The J call may be wrong; the DNA end is better matched by TRBJ2-7. The CDR3 runs 15 residues. Germline-derived CDR1 and CDR2 are SGDLS and YYNGEE. The CDR3 region has the DNA TGTGCCAGCAGCGTAGGGAGTCGGGTCTCCTACGAGCAGTACTTC. This sequence encodes CASSVGSRVSYEQYF.

V and J are TRBV11-2 and TRBJ1-2; the D gene is possibly TRBD1 (5 bases). V gave up 0 bases and J gave up 4 bases, with 12 bases separating them. The CDR3 has 15 amino acids. From germline, CDR1 is SGHAT and CDR2 FQNNGV. The CDR3 here is CASSLDPGKSYGYTF. The CDR3 DNA is TGTGCCAGCAGCTTAGATCCAGGGAAGAGCTATGGCTACACCTTC.

In nucleotides, the CDR3 is TGTGCCAGCAGCCCCCGGGAGGGGGGAGGAGAAAAACTGTTTTTT. Amino acid sequence: CASSPREGGGEKLFF. The genes are TRBV9 and TRBJ1-4, with a possible D match to TRBD1 (6 bases). Germline values: CDR1 SGDLS, CDR2 YYNGEE. Trimming stripped 4 bases from V and 8 bases from J, with 18 bases between. This CDR3 is 15 amino acids long. The full variable domain, in which reference TRBV9 and TRBJ1-4 provide the parts outside the CDR3, is DSGVTQTPKHLITATGQRVTLRCSPRSGDLSVYWYQQSLDQGLQFLIQYYNGEERAKGNILERFSAQQFPDLHSELNLSSLELGDSALYFCASSPREGGGEKLFFGSGTQLSVL.

The rearrangement joins TRBV4-3 to TRBJ1-1; 9 nucleotides align to TRBD1. Germline CDR1 and CDR2: LGHNA and YSLEER. J was trimmed by 3 bases and V by 6 bases; bases with no gene match: 5. CDR3 length: 14 residues. The DNA of the CDR3 is TGCGCCAGCAGGTGGGGACAGGGTGACACTGAAGCTTTCTTT. The encoded protein is CASRWGQGDTEAFF.

The chain has TRBV5-6 and TRBJ2-5, with 7 bases that match TRBD1. The J call is uncertain, as TRBJ2-7 better fits the DNA end. Germline CDR1 is SGHDT and CDR2 is YYEEEE. The CDR3 consists of 15 residues. In DNA, the CDR3 is TGTGCCAGCAGCCCGACAGGGAGAGGGCCCTACGAGCAGTACTTC. Its translation is CASSPTGRGPYEQYF.

J is TRBJ1-1 and V is TRBV6-6; unclear D gene. This CDR3 is built from 12 residues. Germline values: CDR1 MNHNY, CDR2 SVGAGI (reference sequence). The germline V and J ends were trimmed by 6 bases and 11 bases, with 16 bases remaining between them. The CDR3 here is CASSPDIGVAFF. CDR3 in DNA: TGTGCCAGCAGCCCCGACATCGGGGTTGCTTTCTTT.

V is TRBV4-3 and J is TRBJ2-3; 9 nucleotides line up with TRBD2. Trimming removed 0 bases from V and 6 bases from J; junction bases left unmatched: 16. This CDR3 comprises 19 residues. Germline values: CDR1 LGHNA, CDR2 YSLEER. This CDR3 is CASSQDRWGLAGPGDTQYF. The CDR3 DNA sequence: TGCGCCAGCAGCCAAGATCGATGGGGGCTAGCGGGACCGGGGGATACGCAGTATTTT.

The CDR3 DNA is TGTGCCAGCCGAGCAGGGGTTGTTGAAAAACTGTTTTTT. Protein: CASRAGVVEKLFF. This sequence joins TRBV6-5 and TRBJ1-4; D is perhaps TRBD1 (6 bases). CDR3 length equals 13 residues. Germline V gene lookup returns CDR1 MNHEY and CDR2 SVGAGI. V lost 8 bases to trimming and J lost 7 bases, with 14 bases between them.

This clone appeared a single time. The CDR3 region has the DNA TGTGCCAGCAGCTTAGCCCTCAGGGGCGAGCAGTACTTC. It specifies CASSLALRGEQYF. The gene calls are TRBV11-3 and TRBJ2-7; TRBD1 might be the D (6 bases). Per the germline V gene, CDR1 is SGHNT and CDR2 is YENEEA. The germline V and J ends were trimmed by 1 base and 6 bases, with 10 bases remaining between them. This CDR3 contains 13 residues. The full variable domain, in which reference TRBV11-3 and TRBJ2-7 provide the parts outside the CDR3, is EAGVVQSPRYKIIEKKQPVAFWCNPISGHNTLYWYLQNLGQGPELLIRYENEEAVDDSQLPKDRFSAERLKGVDSTLKIQPAELGDSAVYLCASSLALRGEQYFGPGTRLTVT.

The chain recombines TRBV6-6 with TRBJ1-2; D uncertain. The germline V gene encodes CDR1 MNHNY and CDR2 SVGAGI (reference sequence). The V gene lost 7 bases and the J gene lost 0 bases, with 9 bases spanning the gap. The CDR3 runs 13 residues. CDR3 DNA: TGTGCCAGCACAAAGGGAGCTAACTATGGCTACACCTTC. Translation: CASTKGANYGYTF.

This chain connects TRBV5-1 to TRBJ2-2, with TRBD1 as a possible D gene (5 bases). Trimming removed 0 bases at V and 1 base at J, with 7 bases between. This CDR3 has 15 amino acids. The germline V gene has CDR1 SGHRS and CDR2 YFSETQ. Written as DNA, the CDR3 is TGCGCCAGCAGCTTGGAGGGGCGGAACACCGGGGAGCTGTTTTTT. Protein sequence: CASSLEGRNTGELFF. Complete variable domain (other parts from reference TRBV5-1 and TRBJ2-2): KAGVTQTPRYLIKTRGQQVTLSCSPISGHRSVSWYQQTPGQGLQFLFEYFSETQRNKGNFPGRFSGRQFSNSRSEMNVSTLELGDSALYLCASSLEGRNTGELFFGEGSRLTVL.

This chain connects TRBV5-6 to TRBJ2-1; D not resolved. This CDR3 contains 13 residues. With 4 bases removed from V and 9 bases from J, the gap between germline ends came to 14 bases. Per germline, CDR1 SGHDT and CDR2 YYEEEE. The CDR3 reads CASSSTAEPEQFF. The CDR3 nucleotides read TGTGCCAGCAGCAGCACCGCCGAACCTGAGCAGTTCTTC.

The J gene is TRBJ2-1, the V gene TRBV6-4, with 7 positions matching TRBD2. V lost 6 bases, J lost 8 bases, and 13 bases stayed unmatched. Germline V lookup: CDR1 MRHNA, CDR2 SNTAGT. This CDR3 is built from 15 residues. This CDR3 reads CASRRLGERDYEQFF. The CDR3 DNA reads as TGTGCCAGCAGGAGACTCGGAGAGCGGGATTATGAGCAGTTCTTC.

The J gene is TRBJ1-2, the V gene TRBV19; D might be TRBD1 (5 bases). The germline V gene has CDR1 LNHDA and CDR2 SQIVND (reference sequence). The CDR3 totals 14 residues. V was shortened by 5 bases and J by 4 bases, with 14 bases between the two germline ends. Written as DNA, the CDR3 is TGTGCCAGTAGTGTTGTGGGGCTCTTCTATGGCTACACCTTC. Protein sequence: CASSVVGLFYGYTF.

The J gene is TRBJ1-2, the V gene TRBV6-5, with D perhaps TRBD1 (5 bases). The CDR3 extends over 16 amino acids. Trimming stripped 2 bases from V and 8 bases from J, with 21 bases between. CDR1 is MNHEY, CDR2 SVGAGI, per germline. The CDR3 loop reads CASSYPGERGLIGYTF. The CDR3 DNA is TGTGCCAGCAGTTACCCGGGGGAACGGGGCCTTATCGGCTACACCTTC.

The chain carries TRBV18 and TRBJ1-5; tentative D call: TRBD1 (6 bases). Germline V lookup: CDR1 KGHSH, CDR2 LQKENI. There are 15 residues in the CDR3. V lost 3 bases and J lost 4, with 13 bases in between. The CDR3 bases are TGTGCCAGCTCACCTAAACAGGGTCTAAATCAGCCCCAGCATTTT. Translated, it gives CASSPKQGLNQPQHF.

The V gene is TRBV2, the J gene TRBJ1-5, with D perhaps TRBD1 (5 bases). V shed 7 bases and J shed 7 bases, with 14 bases lying between them. This CDR3 has 13 residues. Germline V gene data show CDR1 as SNHLY and CDR2 as FYNNEI. The CDR3 DNA reads TGTGCCAGCATGGCCAGGGTCGGGCAGCCCCAGCATTTT. Protein sequence: CASMARVGQPQHF. The entire variable domain, with the rest obtained from reference TRBV2 and TRBJ1-5, is as follows: EPEVTQTPSHQVTQMGQEVILRCVPISNHLYFYWYRQILGQKVEFLVSFYNNEISEKSEIFDDQFSVERPDGSNFTLKIRSTKLEDSAMYFCASMARVGQPQHFGDGTRLSIL.

The V call is TRBV12-5, the J call TRBJ2-2, with unresolved D. V was shortened by 2 bases and J by 1 base, with 2 bases between the two germline ends. The CDR3 runs to 13 residues. Germline V gene sequence: CDR1 LGHNT, CDR2 FRNRAP. CDR3 coding DNA: TGTGCTAGTGGTTTGCAGAACACCGGGGAGCTGTTTTTT. Amino acid sequence: CASGLQNTGELFF. The variable domain in full, completed from reference TRBV12-5 and TRBJ2-2, reads DARVTQTPRHKVTEMGQEVTMRCQPILGHNTVFWYRQTMMQGLELLAYFRNRAPLDDSGMPKDRFSAEMPDATLATLKIQPSEPRDSAVYFCASGLQNTGELFFGEGSRLTVL.

A note on this clone: Relative to the germline gene, one junction end is altered; a read error may explain this. This chain joins TRBV7-9 and TRBJ1-4; D is possibly TRBD1 (6 bases). CDR1 is SEHNR and CDR2 is FQNEAQ in the germline V gene (reference sequence). The CDR3 has 15 amino acids. The CDR3 nucleotides are TGTTCCAGCAGCCTCCTTGGGACACCTAATGAAAAACTGTTTTTT. This sequence encodes CSSSLLGTPNEKLFF.

This clone was seen once. The rearrangement links TRBV7-3 to TRBJ1-2, with TRBD1 matching over 8 bases. The CDR3 is made up of 13 amino acids. V shed 5 bases, J shed 8 bases, and the junction held 7 bases outside the gene matches. The germline V gene encodes CDR1 SGHTA and CDR2 FQGTGA. Written as DNA, the CDR3 is TGTGCCAGCAGCATGACAGGGGCGGGAGGCTACACCTTC. Its translation is CASSMTGAGGYTF.

V and J are TRBV28 and TRBJ2-7; the match to TRBD2 covers 14 bases. CDR3 length: 15 residues. The germline V gene encodes CDR1 MDHEN and CDR2 SYDVKM. V trimming: 6 bases; J trimming: 7 bases; junction bases outside the gene matches: 8. The CDR3: CASSPGTSGSNEQYF. The CDR3 DNA reads as TGTGCCAGCAGCCCCGGGACTAGCGGGAGTAATGAGCAGTACTTC.

V is TRBV4-3 and J is TRBJ2-1; D uncertain. Germline lookup yields CDR1 LGHNA and CDR2 YSLEER. CDR3 length equals 14 residues. V lost 1 base and J lost 7, with 11 bases in between. DNA of the CDR3: TGCGCCAGCAGCCAAGTTGGTAGTTCAAATGAGCAGTTCTTC. It is translated as CASSQVGSSNEQFF.

Notes on this clone: Compared with germline, one end of the junction differs, possibly owing to a read error. The V gene is TRBV7-9, the J gene TRBJ1-1, with 7 bases fitting TRBD1. Germline CDR1 and CDR2: SEHNR and FQNEAQ (reference sequence). This CDR3 contains 12 residues. The CDR3 protein is CSSSSGQRYAFF. The CDR3 DNA reads as TGTTCCAGCAGCTCGGGACAGAGGTATGCTTTCTTT.

The chain has TRBV2 and TRBJ2-1; maybe TRBD2 (5 bases). V was cut by 2 bases and J by 1 base, with 12 bases left in between. CDR1 SNHLY and CDR2 FYNNEI come from the germline V gene. This CDR3 spans 16 amino acids. The CDR3 bases are TGTGCCAGCAGTGAATGGGCCGGGAAGTCCTACAATGAGCAGTTCTTC. This encodes CASSEWAGKSYNEQFF.

The chain employs TRBV21-1 and TRBJ2-5; the table calls TRBD1, which could not be checked here. TRBV21-1 is recorded as a pseudogene. This CDR3 is 17 amino acids long. The CDR3 DNA is TGTGCCAGCAGCTCCTTCGCCAGGGACAGGTTAATGGGGACCCAGTACTTC. Its protein product is CASSSFARDRLMGTQYF.